This T cell receptor (beta chain) derives from a study of blood T cell repertoires in COVID-19. Overall study context: From T cells, B-cell-depleted T cells, or PBMCs came the material, which was cDNA or gDNA.

As processed by the authors: Reference gene primer amplification gave estimated nucleated cell counts. Some clones are missing from TCRdb's copy, which holds only in-frame ones; the method was immunoSEQ multiplex PCR. The V and J calls and clone size are taken from that table; D and trimming were inferred from the DNA. The repertoire holds approximately 200,000 clones, with about 87% as singletons. V shed 1 base and J shed 2 bases, with 13 bases lying between them. The CDR3 is 16 amino acids. The germline CDR1 and CDR2 sequences are LGHDT and YNNKEL (reference sequence). The specimen was peripheral blood. The receptor comes from a man between 65 and 79 years old with acute or convalescent COVID-19. This chain uses TRBV3-1 (or the pseudogene TRBV3-2) with TRBJ2-3; D is perhaps TRBD1 (7 bases). CDR3 nucleotides: TGTGCCAGCAGCCAAGTAGGGGGGACAGACACAGATACGCAGTATTTT. Translating it yields CASSQVGGTDTDTQYF.